This T cell receptor (beta chain) was captured by sequencing in a study of molecular identifiers for immune sequencing clone quantification. Across the whole study: Across replicate runs, RNA obtained from about 20,000 or 100,000 naive CD8 cells was divided into five, with four undergoing sequencing.

In its sample, this clonotype was seen many times. The antigen remains unidentified. Germline CDR1 reads SEHNR; CDR2 reads FQNEAQ (reference sequence). V was pared by 5 bases and J by 8 bases, with 9 bases between. CDR3 length equals 12 residues. In TCRdb, the PCR reads were re-called with MiXCR into one record per CDR3 protein. Of about 320,000 distinct CDR3 sequences listed, 24% are singletons. Notes on the study in general: The share of molecules held by clones above 20 RNA copies was over 98% in effector cells and under 1% in naive cells.

The rearrangement uses TRBV7-9 and TRBJ2-2; maybe TRBD2 (5 bases). The sequenced sample consisted of naive CD8+ T cells from blood, with Jurkat cell RNA spiked in. Sample subset: FACS-sorted CD8+CD4-CCR7+CD45RA+ naive T cells. This receptor was identified in a human donor in good health. Some libraries in this study had Jurkat cell RNA spiked in. CDR3 sequence: CASSPPGGELFF. The CDR3 bases are TGTGCCAGCAGCCCCCCGGGGGGGGAGCTGTTTTTT.